This T cell receptor beta chain came from a study of T cells in Graves' hyperthyroidism and ophthalmopathy. The CDR3 spans 15 residues. There were TCR beta CDR3 regions amplified from RNA transcripts. When the TCR CDR3 underwent first-round RT-PCR, the HTBI primer set was used. One entry per CDR3 protein, called by TCRdb with MiXCR from the multiplex PCR reads. This sample has about 98,000 distinct CDR3 sequences, with around 40% found just once. About this clonotype: Its antigen is unidentified. One end of the junction is discordant with germline, which a read error may explain.

General study points: Peripheral blood also featured most of the thyroid clonotypes expanded above 0.001. In validation, the model predicted ophthalmopathy. These predictions came a median about 6.5 months before onset.

The TCR was taken from a woman aged 25 to 45 with Graves' hyperthyroidism. The chain links TRBV12-3 or TRBV12-4 to TRBJ1-2; D is possibly TRBD1 (6 bases). The sample comprised peripheral blood or thyroid tissue (not recorded which). The CDR3 region is CASSQGAGAGYGCTF. In DNA, the CDR3 is TGTGCCAGCAGCCAAGGGGCAGGGGCGGGCTATGGCTGCACCTTC.